Listed here is a single T cell receptor beta chain. Antigen: not known. The study pooled second doses at about 4 or about 12 weeks. TCRdb's copy holds only in-frame clones and misses some; the assay was immunoSEQ multiplex PCR. The data contain 46,000 or so clones, less than 95% of them singletons. The data were taken from a study of T cell responses to AZD1222 COVID-19 vaccine. General observations from the study: Seropositive at baseline were only a handful of AZD1222 recipients. The donor group comprised mostly white British people and more females; the analysis possibly underestimated clonal diversity. Close to half of all spike-specific TCRs reportedly target regions of the variants that are unmutated.

The CDR3 sequence is 11 residues long. Trimming cost V 3 bases and J 14 bases, with 11 bases left between them. Germline CDR1 is SNHLY and CDR2 is FYNNEI. This clonotype was obtained from an adult who received the AZD1222 COVID-19 vaccine. This sequence joins TRBV2 and TRBJ2-1; no reliable D call. This specimen was peripheral blood, taken 28 days after the second AZD1222 dose. CDR3 loop: CASSDLTAEFF. The CDR3 DNA sequence: TGTGCCAGCAGTGACTTAACGGCCGAGTTCTTC. Complete variable domain (other parts from reference TRBV2 and TRBJ2-1): EPEVTQTPSHQVTQMGQEVILRCVPISNHLYFYWYRQILGQKVEFLVSFYNNEISEKSEIFDDQFSVERPDGSNFTLKIRSTKLEDSAMYFCASSDLTAEFFGPGTRLTVL.